This is a list of T cell receptor beta chains from one sample in a study of shared clonotypes between healthy human individuals. Clones were read by immunoSEQ multiplex PCR, and TCRdb kept only the in-frame ones, dropping some. Seen here are hundreds of thousands of clones, approximately 95% observed once, and the top ten hold 0.11%. Sequenced sample: naive CD8+ T cells sorted from blood. The receptors were sampled from a young woman in good health. The CDR3 runs from the conserved cysteine through the conserved F or W. D genes are given only for firm matches. Not all rows give a size; the values are once, few, many and, for expanded clones, a class.

J	size	D	V	DNA	CDR3
TRBJ2-5	NA	TRBD2	TRBV4-1	TGCGCCAGCAGCCAAGATCTGCTGCGGGGGGGCCATTGGGAGACCCAGTACTTC	CASSQDLLRGGHWETQYF
TRBJ2-3	NA	TRBD1	TRBV19	TGTGCCAGTAGTGTTACGACAGGGGGATTGCCCACAGATACGCAGTATTTT	CASSVTTGGLPTDTQYF
TRBJ1-6	NA	NA	TRBV27	TGTGCCAGCAGTTTATCGAACGGCTCACCCCTCCACTTT	CASSLSNGSPLHF
TRBJ2-3	NA	TRBD2	TRBV25-1	TGTGCCAGCAGTGAATCCACAAAGCGGGAGAGGTCAGATACGCAGTATTTT	CASSESTKRERSDTQYF
TRBJ2-2	NA	TRBD2	TRBV6-5	TGTGCCAGCAGTTTACTAGCGGAATCCCCTGGGGAGCTGTTTTTT	CASSLLAESPGELFF
TRBJ1-3	once	NA	TRBV5-4	TGTGCCAGCAGCTTGTTAGGGGTCGAAAACACCATATATTTT	CASSLLGVENTIYF
TRBJ1-2	NA	NA	TRBV5-8	TGTGCCAGCAGCTTATACGGGGCCGGCTCTGGCTACACCTTC	CASSLYGAGSGYTF
TRBJ2-1	NA	NA	TRBV28	TGTGCCAGCAGTACAATTAAGGGTGACAGGTGGGGATCCAATGAGCAGTTCTTC	CASSTIKGDRWGSNEQFF
TRBJ2-7	NA	TRBD2	TRBV5-4	TGTGCCGGTGGGACTAGCGGGATAGACGAGCAGTACTTC	CAGGTSGIDEQYF
TRBJ2-1	NA	TRBD1	TRBV7-9	TGTGCCAGCAGCACGGGACAGTACAATGAGCAGTTCTTC	CASSTGQYNEQFF
TRBJ2-3	NA	NA	TRBV9	TGTGCCAGCAGCCCCCCCGGGAAGACAGATACGCAGTATTTT	CASSPPGKTDTQYF
TRBJ1-1	NA	NA	TRBV7-3	TGTGCCAGCAGCTTAGATAGGAACACTGAAGCTTTCTTT	CASSLDRNTEAFF
TRBJ2-2	NA	NA	TRBV7-6	TGTGCCAGCAGCTTACTGGGAGCTGACACCGGGGAGCTGTTTTTT	CASSLLGADTGELFF
TRBJ2-5	NA	NA	TRBV19	TGTGCCAGTAGTGTCACCAGGCAGCAAGAGACCCAGTACTTC	CASSVTRQQETQYF
TRBJ2-5	NA	TRBD2	TRBV5-8	TGTGCCAGCAGCATGCTAGCGGGAGTTATGGAGCAGTACTTC	CASSMLAGVMEQYF
TRBJ2-7	NA	NA	TRBV4-1	TGCGCCAGCAGCCAAGATGAGTTTGACAGAACCTACGAGCAGTACTTC	CASSQDEFDRTYEQYF
TRBJ2-7	NA	NA	TRBV29-1	TGCAGCGTTGGGCAGAATTTCAACGAGCAGTACTTC	CSVGQNFNEQYF
TRBJ2-7	NA	NA	TRBV14	TGTGCCAGCAGCCACGGACTACAAACCTACGAGCAGTACTTC	CASSHGLQTYEQYF
TRBJ1-5	NA	NA	TRBV2	TGTGCCAGCAGTGCGTTGACAGGCAATCAGCCCCAGCATTTT	CASSALTGNQPQHF
TRBJ2-7	once	NA	TRBV20-1	TGCAGTGCACCTCGCGGCTACGAGCAGTACTTC	CSAPRGYEQYF
TRBJ2-1	NA	TRBD2	TRBV5-4	TGTGCCAGCAGCTTGTCGGCGGGAGGGAGCGAGCAGTTCTTC	CASSLSAGGSEQFF
TRBJ1-5	NA	NA	TRBV7-9	TGTGCCAGCAGCTTAGGGGGGGGAAACAATCAGCCCCAGCATTTT	CASSLGGGNNQPQHF
TRBJ2-5	NA	NA	TRBV29-1	TGCAGCGCTTGGGGGGGCTTCCAAGAGACCCAGTACTTC	CSAWGGFQETQYF
TRBJ2-5	NA	NA	TRBV27	TGTGCCAGCAGTTTTTCCCTACCCGGGGAGACCCAGTACTTC	CASSFSLPGETQYF
TRBJ1-4	NA	NA	TRBV2	TGTGCCAGCAGTGAAGATGGAGGGTTCATTCAAAATGAAAAACTGTTTTTT	CASSEDGGFIQNEKLFF
TRBJ2-5	NA	NA	TRBV6-5	TGTGCCAGCAGTACAGTGGGGGCCCAAGGTACCCAGTACTTC	CASSTVGAQGTQYF
TRBJ2-2	once	NA	TRBV7-7	TGTGCCAGCAGCTTAGATTTGGCCGGGGAGCTGTTTTTT	CASSLDLAGELFF
TRBJ1-1	NA	NA	TRBV6-5	TGTGCCAGCAGTTACGATCAAACGAACACTGAAGCTTTCTTT	CASSYDQTNTEAFF
TRBJ2-7	NA	NA	TRBV5-6	TGTGCCAGCAGCTTTCAGGACTACGAGCAGTACTTC	CASSFQDYEQYF
TRBJ2-7	once	NA	TRBV7-8	TGTGCCAGCAGCTCCCGGACACGGCCCTACGAGCAGTACTTC	CASSSRTRPYEQYF
TRBJ1-2	NA	NA	TRBV2	TGTGCCAGCAGTGAAAACGTCGCCTCAAACTATGGCTACACCTTC	CASSENVASNYGYTF
TRBJ2-5	NA	NA	TRBV27	TGTGCCAGCAGGTACAGGGTCCTGGAGACCCAGTACTTC	CASRYRVLETQYF
TRBJ1-2	NA	NA	TRBV9	TGTGCCAGCAGCGGATCTACAGGGCTGTTGAGCTATGGCTACACCTTC	CASSGSTGLLSYGYTF
TRBJ2-1	NA	TRBD2	TRBV27	TGTGCCAGCAGTTTTGGGCCCGGGACTAGTAGGTACAATGAGCAGTTCTTC	CASSFGPGTSRYNEQFF
TRBJ1-6	NA	NA	TRBV13	TGTGCCAGCAGCTTAGGCAGTCCTAATTCACCCCTCCACTTT	CASSLGSPNSPLHF
TRBJ2-7	NA	TRBD2	TRBV13	TGTGCCAGCAGCTTGACTAGCGGGAGCTACGAGCAGTACTTC	CASSLTSGSYEQYF
TRBJ2-7	NA	NA	TRBV9	TGTGCCAGCAGCGACGGGACCCCCGCCTACGAGCAGTACTTC	CASSDGTPAYEQYF
TRBJ2-7	NA	NA	TRBV28	TGTGCCAGCAGTTTTAGAACAGGGTGGGACTACGAGCAGTACTTC	CASSFRTGWDYEQYF
TRBJ1-2	NA	NA	TRBV28	TGTGCCAGCAGTTTTCCACGGGCGTATGGCTATGGCTACACCTTC	CASSFPRAYGYGYTF
TRBJ2-1	NA	NA	TRBV10-3	TGTGCCATCACCAGAGGGGTCGCAACCCCTAACAATGAGCAGTTCTTC	CAITRGVATPNNEQFF
TRBJ2-2	NA	NA	TRBV6-5	TGTGCCAGCACCCCAGGGGTAGTAGGCACCGGGGAGCTGTTTTTT	CASTPGVVGTGELFF
TRBJ1-4	NA	NA	TRBV2	TGTGCCAGCTTGGACTGTGAAAAACTGTTTTTT	CASLDCEKLFF
TRBJ2-3	NA	TRBD2	TRBV7-9	TGTGCCAGCAGCCACCCTAGCGGGAGGGACACAGATACGCAGTATTTT	CASSHPSGRDTDTQYF
TRBJ2-7	NA	NA	TRBV28	TGTGCCAGCAGTTTACCGGGTCCCGAGCAGTACTTC	CASSLPGPEQYF
TRBJ2-7	NA	NA	TRBV7-6	TGTGCCAGCAGCTTAGGCGCGATCTACGAGCAGTACTTC	CASSLGAIYEQYF
TRBJ2-7	NA	TRBD2	TRBV19	TGTGCCAGTAGTATCTCGGGAGGGCAAGGATACGAGCAGTACTTC	CASSISGGQGYEQYF
TRBJ1-1	NA	NA	TRBV9	TGTGCCAGCAGCGCCTCTGCGAACACTGAAGCTTTCTTT	CASSASANTEAFF
TRBJ2-1	NA	NA	TRBV28	TGTGCCAGCAGTTTGGCGAGTGAGCAGTTCTTC	CASSLASEQFF
TRBJ2-7	NA	NA	TRBV30	TGTGCCTGGAGTGTAGGCAGGACCTACGAGCAGTACTTC	CAWSVGRTYEQYF
TRBJ2-7	once	NA	TRBV7-9	TGTGCCAGCAGCTTAGCGCAGGGAAAGGAAAACGAGCAGTACTTC	CASSLAQGKENEQYF
TRBJ2-1	NA	TRBD2	TRBV5-1	TGCGCCAGCAGCTTGGGACTAGCGGGAGACGGCCTTGAGCAGTTCTTC	CASSLGLAGDGLEQFF